This entry features one T cell receptor (beta chain) sequence. The sample originates from a study of blood T cells in healthy people across ages. Sample-barcoded 5' priming and a J-beta primer mix drove a second PCR of about 7 to 11 cycles. Each CDR3 protein gets one entry after TCRdb re-called the 5' RACE reads with MiXCR. Among about 640,000 distinct CDR3 sequences listed, 58% were seen once. This TCR was recovered from a man aged 60 to 75 in good health. The sequenced material came from blood.

CDR3 sequence: CASSQVPASTDTQYF. The CDR3 coding sequence is TGCGCCAGCAGCCAAGTGCCAGCCAGCACAGATACGCAGTATTTT. The chain couples TRBV4-1 to TRBJ2-3; D gene unclear. Germline V lookup: CDR1 MGHRA, CDR2 YSYEKL. V was trimmed by 1 base and J by 0 bases, leaving 8 bases between them. This CDR3 has 15 amino acids.